These 5 T cell receptor beta chains originate from one sample sequenced in a study of tumour-infiltrating T cells in Burkitt lymphoma. Method: immunoSEQ multiplex PCR; TCRdb's copy keeps in-frame clones and lacks some. The sample holds 2,000 to 2,500 clones; about two thirds are singletons and the top ten take 20% to 25%. The material sequenced was tumor tissue. These receptors all stem from a human donor with diffuse large B-cell lymphoma.

This chain uses TRBV4-2 with TRBJ1-5; D gene uncertain. CDR3 length: 15 residues. V was cut by 0 bases and J by 0 bases, with 6 bases left in between. The V gene's germline CDR1 is LGHNA and CDR2 YNFKEQ. CDR3 coding DNA: TGTGCCAGCAGCCAAGATGTTTTTAGCAATCAGCCCCAGCATTTT. Amino acids: CASSQDVFSNQPQHF.

V usage is TRBV19 and J usage is TRBJ2-2, with D perhaps given as TRBD1 or TRBD2 (6 bases each). Trimming removed 3 bases from V and 0 bases from J, with 17 bases in between. This CDR3 has 18 residues. Germline-derived CDR1 and CDR2 are LNHDA and SQIVND (reference sequence). The CDR3 loop is CASSISRGLTSNTGELFF. The CDR3 DNA is TGTGCCAGTAGTATTTCACGGGGGCTAACTTCGAACACCGGGGAGCTGTTTTTT.

Only a few counts were recorded for this clone. The chain is built from TRBV6-1 and TRBJ1-5, with D possibly matching TRBD1 (5 bases). This CDR3 is built from 13 residues. The V and J ends lost 4 bases and 3 bases respectively, with 7 bases between them. The germline V gene has CDR1 MNHNS and CDR2 SASEGT. DNA of the CDR3: TGTGCCAGCAGTGCAGGGCCCAATCAGCCCCAGCATTTT. Translation: CASSAGPNQPQHF.

This rearrangement joins TRBV7-6 to TRBJ2-1; TRBD2 aligns across 8 bases. The CDR3 has 18 residues. Germline V lookup: CDR1 SGHVS, CDR2 FNYEAQ. The V gene end was trimmed by 5 bases and the J gene end by 2 bases; junction bases not matched to a gene: 14. The CDR3 loop is CASSPGASGPLPYNEQFF. The CDR3 bases are TGTGCCAGCAGCCCCGGGGCTAGCGGGCCGCTGCCCTACAATGAGCAGTTCTTC.

With regard to this clone: One end of the junction does not line up with germline, which may come from a read error. The chain couples TRBV7-9 to TRBJ2-7; D unresolved. Germline V gives CDR1 SEHNR, CDR2 FQNEAQ (reference sequence). This CDR3 has 14 amino acids. The CDR3 here is CASSHPNEVDEQYF. CDR3 sequence (DNA): TGTGCCAGCAGCCATCCAAATGAGGTGGACGAGCAGTATTTC. The complete variable domain, with remaining parts taken from reference TRBV7-9 and TRBJ2-7, reads DTGVSQNPRHKITKRGQNVTFRCDPISEHNRLYWYRQTLGQGPEFLTYFQNEAQLEKSRLLSDRFSAERPKGSFSTLEIQRTEQGDSAMYLCASSHPNEVDEQYFGPGTRLTVT.